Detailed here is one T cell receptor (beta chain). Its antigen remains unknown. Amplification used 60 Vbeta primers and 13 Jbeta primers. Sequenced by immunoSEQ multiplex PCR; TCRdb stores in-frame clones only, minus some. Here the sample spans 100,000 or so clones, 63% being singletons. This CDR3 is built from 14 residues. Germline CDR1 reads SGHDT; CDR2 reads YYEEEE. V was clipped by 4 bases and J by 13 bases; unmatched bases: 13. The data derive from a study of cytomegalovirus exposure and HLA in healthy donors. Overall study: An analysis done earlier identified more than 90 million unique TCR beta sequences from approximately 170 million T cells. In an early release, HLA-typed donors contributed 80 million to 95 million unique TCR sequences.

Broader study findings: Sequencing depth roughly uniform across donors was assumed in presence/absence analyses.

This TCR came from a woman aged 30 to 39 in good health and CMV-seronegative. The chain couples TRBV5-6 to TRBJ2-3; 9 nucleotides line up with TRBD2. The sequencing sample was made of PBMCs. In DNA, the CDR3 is TGTGCCAGCAGCCTGGCGGGTACTAGCGGGCCCAAGTATTTT. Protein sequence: CASSLAGTSGPKYF.